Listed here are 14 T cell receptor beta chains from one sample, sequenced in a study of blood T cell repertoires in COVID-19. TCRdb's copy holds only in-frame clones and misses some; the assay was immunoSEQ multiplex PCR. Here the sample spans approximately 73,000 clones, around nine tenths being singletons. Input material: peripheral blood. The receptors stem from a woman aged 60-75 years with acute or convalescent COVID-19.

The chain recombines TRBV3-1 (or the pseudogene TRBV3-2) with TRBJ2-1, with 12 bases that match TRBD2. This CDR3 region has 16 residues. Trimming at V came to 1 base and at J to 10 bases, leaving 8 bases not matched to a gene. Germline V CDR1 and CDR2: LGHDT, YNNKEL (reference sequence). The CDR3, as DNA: TGTGCCAGCAGCCAAGTCTCTAGCGGGGGGGGAAGCGAGCAGTTCTTC. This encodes CASSQVSSGGGSEQFF.

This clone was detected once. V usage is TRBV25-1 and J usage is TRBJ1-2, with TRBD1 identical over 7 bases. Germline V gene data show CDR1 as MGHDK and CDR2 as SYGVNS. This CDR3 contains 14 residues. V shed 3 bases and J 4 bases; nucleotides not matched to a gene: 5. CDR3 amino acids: CASSDSWDSYGYTF. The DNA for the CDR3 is TGTGCCAGCAGTGACTCGTGGGACAGCTATGGCTACACCTTC.

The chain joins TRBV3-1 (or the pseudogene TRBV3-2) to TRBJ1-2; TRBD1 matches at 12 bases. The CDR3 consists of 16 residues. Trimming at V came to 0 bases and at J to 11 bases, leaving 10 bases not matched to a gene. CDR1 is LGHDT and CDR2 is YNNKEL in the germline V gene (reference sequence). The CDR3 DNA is TGTGCCAGCAGCCAAGATTTTGGGACAGGGGGCTCGACGTACACCTTC. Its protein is CASSQDFGTGGSTYTF.

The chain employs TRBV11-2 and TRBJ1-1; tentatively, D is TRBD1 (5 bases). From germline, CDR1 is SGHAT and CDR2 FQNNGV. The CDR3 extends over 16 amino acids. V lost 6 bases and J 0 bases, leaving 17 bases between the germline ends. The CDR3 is CASSPGGVGLNTEAFF. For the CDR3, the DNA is TGTGCCAGCAGTCCCGGGGGGGTCGGACTGAACACTGAAGCTTTCTTT.

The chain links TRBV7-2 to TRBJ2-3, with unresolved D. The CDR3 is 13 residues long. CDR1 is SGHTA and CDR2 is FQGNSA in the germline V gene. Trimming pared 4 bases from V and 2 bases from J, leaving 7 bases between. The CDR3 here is CASSSLNTDTQYF. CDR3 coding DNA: TGTGCCAGCAGCTCCCTAAACACAGATACGCAGTATTTT.

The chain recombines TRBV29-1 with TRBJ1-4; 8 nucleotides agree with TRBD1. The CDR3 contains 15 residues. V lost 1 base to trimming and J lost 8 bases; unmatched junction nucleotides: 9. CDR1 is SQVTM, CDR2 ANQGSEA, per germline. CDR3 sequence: CSVEATGTGGEKLFF. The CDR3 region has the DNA TGCAGCGTTGAAGCCACCGGGACAGGAGGGGAAAAACTGTTTTTT.

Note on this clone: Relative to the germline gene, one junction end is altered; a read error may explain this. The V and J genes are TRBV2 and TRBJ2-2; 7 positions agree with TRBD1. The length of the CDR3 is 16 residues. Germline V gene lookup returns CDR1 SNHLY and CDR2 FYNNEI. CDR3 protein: CASSEGDSTNTGELFF. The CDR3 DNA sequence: TGTGCCAGCAGCGAAGGGGACAGCACGAACACCGGGGAGCTGTTTTTT.

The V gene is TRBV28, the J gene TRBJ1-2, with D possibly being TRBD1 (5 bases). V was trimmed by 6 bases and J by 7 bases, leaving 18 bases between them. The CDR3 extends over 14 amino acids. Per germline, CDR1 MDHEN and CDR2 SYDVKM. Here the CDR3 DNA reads TGTGCCAGCAGAAGGGACTCCCGACCTGCTGGCTACACCTTC. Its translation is CASRRDSRPAGYTF.

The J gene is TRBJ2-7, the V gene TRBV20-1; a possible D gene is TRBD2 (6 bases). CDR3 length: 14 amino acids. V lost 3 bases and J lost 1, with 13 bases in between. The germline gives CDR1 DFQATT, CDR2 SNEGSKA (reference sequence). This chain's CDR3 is CSASGGRISYEQYF. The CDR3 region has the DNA TGCAGTGCTAGTGGGGGGAGGATATCCTACGAGCAGTACTTC.

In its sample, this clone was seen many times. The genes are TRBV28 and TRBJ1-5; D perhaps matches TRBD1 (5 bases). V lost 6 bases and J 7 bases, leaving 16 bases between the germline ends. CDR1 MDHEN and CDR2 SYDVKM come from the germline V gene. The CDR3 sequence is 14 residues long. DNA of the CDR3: TGTGCCAGCAGCTCTGTGCGGGGACGCCAGCCCCAGCATTTT. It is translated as CASSSVRGRQPQHF.

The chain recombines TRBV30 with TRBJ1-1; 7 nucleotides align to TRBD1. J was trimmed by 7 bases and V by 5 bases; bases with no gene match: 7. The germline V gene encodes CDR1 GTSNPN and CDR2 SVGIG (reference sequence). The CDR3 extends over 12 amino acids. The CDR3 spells CAWGGQTYEAFF. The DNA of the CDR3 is TGTGCCTGGGGGGGACAGACCTATGAAGCTTTCTTT.

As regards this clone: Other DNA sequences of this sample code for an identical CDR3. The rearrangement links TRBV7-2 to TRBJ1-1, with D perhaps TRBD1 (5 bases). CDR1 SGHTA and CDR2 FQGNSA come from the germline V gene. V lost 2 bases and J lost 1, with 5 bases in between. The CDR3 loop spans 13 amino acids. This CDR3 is CASSLTGNTEAFF. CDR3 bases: TGTGCCAGCAGCTTAACAGGGAACACTGAAGCTTTCTTT.

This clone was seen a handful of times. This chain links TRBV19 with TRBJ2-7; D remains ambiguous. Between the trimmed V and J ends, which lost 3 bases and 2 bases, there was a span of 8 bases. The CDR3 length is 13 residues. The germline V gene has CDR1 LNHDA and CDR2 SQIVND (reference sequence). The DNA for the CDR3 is TGTGCCAGTAGTATTAGGCTAGCCTACGAGCAGTACTTC. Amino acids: CASSIRLAYEQYF.

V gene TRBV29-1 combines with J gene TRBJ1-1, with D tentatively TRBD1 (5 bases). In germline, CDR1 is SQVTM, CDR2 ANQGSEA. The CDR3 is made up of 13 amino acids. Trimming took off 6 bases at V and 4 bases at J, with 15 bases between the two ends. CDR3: CSVYQGSGTEAFF. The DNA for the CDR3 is TGCAGCGTGTACCAGGGATCCGGCACTGAAGCTTTCTTT. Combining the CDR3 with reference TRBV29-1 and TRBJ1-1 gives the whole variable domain SAVISQKPSRDICQRGTSLTIQCQVDSQVTMMFWYRQQPGQSLTLIATANQGSEATYESGFVIDKFPISRPNLTFSTLTVSNMSPEDSSIYLCSVYQGSGTEAFFGQGTRLTVV.